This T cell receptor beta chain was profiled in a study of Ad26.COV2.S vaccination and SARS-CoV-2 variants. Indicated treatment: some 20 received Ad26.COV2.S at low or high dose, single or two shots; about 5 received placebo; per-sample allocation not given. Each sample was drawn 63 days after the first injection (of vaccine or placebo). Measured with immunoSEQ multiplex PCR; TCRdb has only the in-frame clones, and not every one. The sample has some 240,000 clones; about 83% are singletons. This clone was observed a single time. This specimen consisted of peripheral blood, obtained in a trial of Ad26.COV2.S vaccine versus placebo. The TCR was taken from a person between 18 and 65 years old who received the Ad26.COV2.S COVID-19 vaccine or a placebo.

This CDR3 reads CSVKDRAGNEKLFF. The CDR3 nucleotides read TGCAGCGTTAAGGACAGGGCGGGTAATGAAAAACTGTTTTTT. This chain connects TRBV29-1 to TRBJ1-4; TRBD1 matches at 8 bases. The CDR3 covers 14 residues. Germline V gives CDR1 SQVTM, CDR2 ANQGSEA. V lost 5 bases, J lost 4 bases, and 6 bases stayed unmatched.